Listed here are 18 T cell receptor beta chains from one sample, sequenced in a study of T-cell reconstitution after alpha-beta-depleted transplantation in children. Their antigen targets remain unknown. Study-level points and caveats: Newly produced T cells mostly accounted for T-cell counts and diversity one year post-transplant.

Preparation of the TCRbeta library involved a method that used unique molecular identifiers. TCRdb processed the PCR reads anew with MiXCR; each CDR3 protein has one entry. The sample has 330,000 or so distinct CDR3 sequences, around 7.1% seen once. The sample here was peripheral blood, taken 360 days after TCRalphabeta/CD19-depleted stem cell transplant. These receptors came from a female patient aged 2 to 10 who had a stem cell transplant for Fanconi anemia, so the T cells may come from the graft donor.

The rearrangement uses TRBV10-3 and TRBJ1-5; 9 bases align to TRBD1. V was clipped by 5 bases and J by 6 bases; unmatched bases: 5. This CDR3 has 14 residues. Germline CDR1 reads ENHRY; CDR2 reads SYGVKD. The CDR3 protein is CAISPGQGIQPQHF. The CDR3 DNA reads as TGTGCCATCAGTCCGGGACAGGGTATTCAGCCCCAGCATTTT.

This clonotype was seen repeatedly, ten times or more. The chain is built from TRBV6-5 and TRBJ2-7; the D gene is possibly TRBD2 (6 bases). V gave up 2 bases and J gave up 4 bases, with 9 bases separating them. The CDR3 covers 13 residues. Germline-derived CDR1 and CDR2 are MNHEY and SVGAGI. CDR3: CASSYTSQYEQYF. Written as DNA, the CDR3 is TGTGCCAGCAGTTACACTAGCCAGTACGAGCAGTACTTC.

This clonotype has a handful of counts. V usage is TRBV15 and J usage is TRBJ2-7; 8 bases line up with TRBD1. The V and J ends lost 0 bases and 5 bases, in that order; junction bases with no gene match: 9. This CDR3 spans 16 amino acids. CDR1 and CDR2 (germline): LNHNV, YYDKDF (reference sequence). Written as DNA, the CDR3 is TGTGCCACCAGCAGAGACCATATGGACAGGGCCCACGAGCAGTACGTC. Protein sequence: CATSRDHMDRAHEQYV.

This clonotype showed up just a few times. CDR3 sequence: CAWSVLFVNTEAFF. The CDR3 nucleotides are TGTGCCTGGAGTGTACTCTTCGTGAACACTGAAGCTTTCTTT. This chain joins TRBV30 and TRBJ1-1; D remains unclear. Germline V gene sequence: CDR1 GTSNPN, CDR2 SVGIG (reference sequence). The CDR3 runs 14 residues. Trimming took 0 bases from V and 0 from J, leaving 8 bases between them.

J is TRBJ2-3 and V is TRBV4-2, with 10 nucleotides matching TRBD2. The CDR3 runs to 17 residues. Germline V gene sequence: CDR1 LGHNA, CDR2 YNFKEQ. The ends lost 2 bases at V and 4 bases at J; junction bases unmatched: 9. The CDR3 reads CASSQLSGGQGADTQYF. CDR3 bases: TGTGCCAGCAGCCAACTTAGCGGGGGGCAAGGTGCAGATACGCAGTATTTT.

The chain combines TRBV4-2 with TRBJ2-1; 8 positions agree with TRBD2. The CDR3 sequence is 17 residues long. After removal of 2 bases from V and 8 bases from J, the junction contained 14 bases not matched to a gene. Germline CDR1 and CDR2: LGHNA and YNFKEQ. CDR3 sequence (DNA): TGTGCCAGCAGCCAATTAACCACGGGGGGGCCCGGGGATGAGCAGTTCTTC. This codes for CASSQLTTGGPGDEQFF.

This clonotype appeared a few times. This chain links TRBV11-2 with TRBJ2-1, with 9 bases lining up with TRBD2. The J segment lost 5 bases and the V segment lost 1 base, leaving 6 bases of the junction unmatched. The CDR3 is 16 amino acids. CDR1 and CDR2 (germline): SGHAT, FQNNGV. CDR3 nucleotide sequence: TGTGCCAGCAGCTTAGGACTAGCGGCAGAGGACAATGAGCAGTTCTTC. Amino acid sequence: CASSLGLAAEDNEQFF.

V is TRBV7-6 and J is TRBJ2-1, with unresolved D. This CDR3 spans 17 amino acids. Trimming shortened V by 3 bases and J by 7 bases, and 22 bases separated the two germline ends. The V gene's germline CDR1 is SGHVS and CDR2 FNYEAQ. The CDR3 reads CASSFSVVPPTANEQFF. The DNA for the CDR3 is TGTGCCAGCAGCTTCTCGGTGGTCCCACCCACTGCGAATGAGCAGTTCTTC.

This clonotype turned up a few times. The rearrangement uses TRBV4-3 and TRBJ2-5, with TRBD2 matching over 13 bases. The CDR3 is made up of 17 amino acids. V gave up 3 bases and J gave up 4 bases; unmatched junction bases: 8. Per the germline V gene, CDR1 is LGHNA and CDR2 is YSLEER. CDR3: CASSQELLAGGRETQYF. The CDR3 region has the DNA TGCGCCAGCAGCCAGGAATTACTAGCGGGGGGGCGAGAGACCCAGTACTTC.

This clonotype showed up many times. The chain joins TRBV27 to TRBJ1-5, with D perhaps TRBD1 (6 bases). Trimming removed 6 bases at V and 2 bases at J, with 11 bases between. The CDR3 covers 14 residues. Germline CDR1 reads MNHEY; CDR2 reads SMNVEV (reference sequence). For the CDR3, the DNA is TGTGCCAGCAGGACCAACAGGGGCAATCAGCCCCAGCATTTT. It encodes CASRTNRGNQPQHF.

This clonotype was recorded many times. The rearrangement links TRBV12-3 or TRBV12-4 to TRBJ1-1; TRBD1 matches at 10 bases. V trimming: 3 bases; J trimming: 5 bases; junction bases outside the gene matches: 3. This CDR3 spans 14 amino acids. This CDR3 reads CASSFDRGRTEAFF. The CDR3 DNA follows: TGTGCCAGCAGTTTCGACAGGGGGCGGACTGAAGCTTTCTTT.

This clonotype was found many times. This chain joins TRBV20-1 and TRBJ1-1, with D unclear. This CDR3 contains 11 residues. The germline V gene has CDR1 DFQATT and CDR2 SNEGSKA (reference sequence). The V end was cut by 6 bases, the J end by 0 bases, with 5 bases between. This CDR3 is CSAEMNTEAFF. CDR3 in DNA: TGCAGTGCAGAGATGAACACTGAAGCTTTCTTT.

In this sample, this clonotype turned up a few times. CDR3 residues: CASSQIRLRDGANVLTF. CDR3 sequence (DNA): TGTGCCAGCAGCCAAATCCGCCTCAGGGACGGGGCCAACGTCCTGACTTTC. The rearrangement links TRBV14 to TRBJ2-6; possibly TRBD1 or TRBD2 for D (5 bases each). The germline CDR1 and CDR2 sequences are SGHDN and FVKESK. The CDR3 runs to 17 residues. V was clipped by 2 bases and J by 4 bases, with 15 bases between them.

This clonotype showed up just a few times. V is TRBV7-3 and J is TRBJ2-1; 14 bases are shared with TRBD2. In germline, CDR1 is SGHTA, CDR2 FQGTGA. With 3 bases clipped from V and 9 bases from J, the junction kept 1 base outside the gene matches. CDR3 length: 14 residues. The CDR3 protein is CASSFGLAGGEQFF. In DNA, the CDR3 is TGTGCCAGCAGCTTTGGACTAGCGGGGGGTGAGCAGTTCTTC. Filled out from reference TRBV7-3 and TRBJ2-1, the complete variable domain reads GAGVSQTPSNKVTEKGKYVELRCDPISGHTALYWYRQSLGQGPEFLIYFQGTGAADDSGLPNDRFFAVRPEGSVSTLKIQRTERGDSAVYLCASSFGLAGGEQFFGPGTRLTVL.

This clonotype came up a few times. This sequence joins TRBV16 and TRBJ1-1; D gene uncertain. V was clipped by 0 bases and J by 1 base, with 6 bases between them. The CDR3 is made up of 14 amino acids. Germline values: CDR1 KGHSY, CDR2 FQNENV. The CDR3 spells CASSQSPSNTEAFF. The CDR3 region has the DNA TGTGCCAGCAGCCAATCGCCATCGAACACTGAAGCTTTCTTT.

This clonotype was observed many times. The chain carries TRBV9 and TRBJ2-2; D gene ambiguous. CDR3 length equals 15 residues. Per germline, CDR1 SGDLS and CDR2 YYNGEE. V dropped 0 bases and J dropped 5 bases, with 11 bases sitting between them. In DNA form, the CDR3 reads TGTGCCAGCAGCGTAGATGGTCTCTTAACCGGGGAGCTGTTTTTT. Protein sequence: CASSVDGLLTGELFF.

This clonotype was counted at least ten times. The V and J genes are TRBV4-3 and TRBJ2-5, with D unclear. V was clipped by 5 bases and J by 4 bases, with 20 bases between them. There are 16 residues in the CDR3. Looked up from germline, CDR1 is LGHNA and CDR2 is YSLEER. CDR3 region: CASSFLGLGNTETQYF. In nucleotides, the CDR3 is TGCGCCAGCAGCTTCTTAGGTTTGGGAAATACAGAGACCCAGTACTTC.

The chain uses TRBV7-2 and TRBJ1-2; the D gene is possibly TRBD1 (6 bases). The germline V and J ends were trimmed by 5 bases and 5 bases, with 15 bases remaining between them. The CDR3 extends over 14 amino acids. The germline CDR1 and CDR2 sequences are SGHTA and FQGNSA. The CDR3 region has the DNA TGTGCCAGCAGCCCGGGGGGACAAGCTTATGGCTACACCTTC. Translated, it gives CASSPGGQAYGYTF.